These 17 T cell receptor beta chains were sequenced from one sample in a study of cytomegalovirus exposure and HLA in healthy donors. The assay was immunoSEQ multiplex PCR, and TCRdb's table has in-frame clones only and misses some. The sample has around 300,000 clones; 88% are singletons. The sample was PBMCs. These receptors were collected from a man aged 30 to 45 in good health and CMV-seronegative.

The chain joins TRBV11-2 to TRBJ1-2; TRBD1 agrees at 7 bases. This CDR3 is built from 15 residues. J gave up 6 bases and V 2 bases, and 9 bases lay outside the gene matches. In germline, CDR1 is SGHAT, CDR2 FQNNGV. CDR3 in DNA: TGTGCCAGCAGCTTACTAACAGGGGTGGCTAATGGCTACACCTTC. Residues: CASSLLTGVANGYTF.

V gene TRBV6-6 combines with J gene TRBJ2-7, with a possible D match to TRBD2 (5 bases). Germline CDR1 reads MNHNY; CDR2 reads SVGAGI (reference sequence). The CDR3 totals 13 residues. V dropped 7 bases and J dropped 4 bases, with 14 bases sitting between them. CDR3: CASTPIPGYEQYF. DNA of the CDR3: TGTGCCAGCACCCCGATTCCGGGGTACGAGCAGTACTTC.

CDR3 DNA sequence: TGCGCCAGCAGCGCTAGCGGGGGGGACAATGAGCAGTTCTTC. It translates to CASSASGGDNEQFF. The chain combines TRBV5-1 with TRBJ2-1, with TRBD2 identical over 12 bases. Trimming at V came to 4 bases and at J to 5 bases, leaving 1 base not matched to a gene. The germline V gene has CDR1 SGHRS and CDR2 YFSETQ. There are 14 residues in the CDR3. Full variable domain (missing parts from reference TRBV5-1 and TRBJ2-1): KAGVTQTPRYLIKTRGQQVTLSCSPISGHRSVSWYQQTPGQGLQFLFEYFSETQRNKGNFPGRFSGRQFSNSRSEMNVSTLELGDSALYLCASSASGGDNEQFFGPGTRLTVL.

V and J are TRBV29-1 and TRBJ2-1; TRBD1 matches at 9 bases. Germline V gives CDR1 SQVTM, CDR2 ANQGSEA. The CDR3 length is 15 residues. Trimming cost V 0 bases and J 8 bases; bases outside gene matches: 8. CDR3 residues: CSVEDWGQGGHEQFF. The CDR3 coding sequence is TGCAGCGTTGAAGATTGGGGACAGGGTGGTCATGAGCAGTTCTTC.

V is TRBV6-6 and J is TRBJ1-2, with TRBD1 matching 7 bases. Germline CDR1 reads MNHNY; CDR2 reads SVGAGI (reference sequence). V gave up 5 bases and J gave up 4 bases; unmatched junction bases: 7. This CDR3 is built from 14 residues. CDR3 residues: CASSRDSLSYGYTF. CDR3 nucleotide sequence: TGTGCCAGCAGTCGGGACAGTTTATCCTATGGCTACACCTTC.

The rearrangement uses TRBV7-2 and TRBJ2-3, with D possibly being TRBD1 (5 bases). V shed 4 bases and J shed 7 bases, with 12 bases lying between them. The CDR3 totals 13 residues. Germline V gene lookup returns CDR1 SGHTA and CDR2 FQGNSA. The DNA for the CDR3 is TGTGCCAGCAGCTCAATTCAGGGTAATACGCAGTATTTT. Amino acid sequence: CASSSIQGNTQYF.

CDR3 loop: CASSPIRLAGSHEQFF. For the CDR3, the DNA is TGTGCCAGCAGCCCAATACGACTAGCGGGGTCCCATGAGCAGTTCTTC. The chain joins TRBV11-2 to TRBJ2-1, with 11 bases aligning to TRBD2. CDR3 size: 16 residues. The ends lost 5 bases at V and 8 bases at J; junction bases unmatched: 11. Per germline, CDR1 SGHAT and CDR2 FQNNGV.

V is TRBV6-5 and J is TRBJ1-2; D is perhaps TRBD1 (6 bases). V dropped 5 bases and J dropped 7 bases, with 17 bases sitting between them. Germline CDR1 is MNHEY and CDR2 is SVGAGI. The CDR3 is 14 amino acids. The CDR3 coding sequence is TGTGCCAGCAGTCCCCGACAGGACTTTAGTGGCTACACCTTC. It specifies CASSPRQDFSGYTF.

The chain links TRBV4-3 to TRBJ2-1; TRBD1 aligns across 7 bases. This CDR3 spans 18 amino acids. V shed 2 bases, J shed 0 bases, and the junction held 10 bases outside the gene matches. Germline-derived CDR1 and CDR2 are LGHNA and YSLEER. The CDR3 protein is CASSQSPGTESSYNEQFF. CDR3 bases: TGCGCCAGCAGCCAATCCCCCGGGACAGAGAGCTCCTACAATGAGCAGTTCTTC.

This clone was observed a few times. V usage is TRBV10-3 and J usage is TRBJ1-6; D may be TRBD1 (6 bases). This CDR3 is built from 13 residues. Trimming took 0 bases from V and 11 from J, leaving 8 bases between them. In germline, CDR1 is ENHRY, CDR2 SYGVKD. The DNA of the CDR3 is TGTGCCATCAGTGAGTCGACAGGAGCACCCCTCCACTTT. It yields the protein CAISESTGAPLHF.

This clone was recorded only once. J is TRBJ1-4 and V is TRBV5-1; no firm D call. The CDR3 contains 16 residues. The V and J ends lost 5 bases and 7 bases respectively, with 21 bases between them. The germline V gene has CDR1 SGHRS and CDR2 YFSETQ. CDR3 region: CASRSNGFSAGEKLFF. Here the CDR3 DNA reads TGCGCCAGCAGGAGTAATGGCTTCTCTGCAGGTGAAAAACTGTTTTTT. Supplemented by reference TRBV5-1 and TRBJ1-4, the full variable domain reads KAGVTQTPRYLIKTRGQQVTLSCSPISGHRSVSWYQQTPGQGLQFLFEYFSETQRNKGNFPGRFSGRQFSNSRSEMNVSTLELGDSALYLCASRSNGFSAGEKLFFGSGTQLSVL.

The V and J genes are TRBV18 and TRBJ1-5; 7 bases line up with TRBD1. The trim removed 5 bases at V and 3 bases at J, leaving 7 bases unmatched. The CDR3 totals 15 residues. The germline V gene has CDR1 KGHSH and CDR2 LQKENI. For the CDR3, the DNA is TGTGCCAGCTCAACCGACAGGGCCCCCAATCAGCCCCAGCATTTT. Protein product: CASSTDRAPNQPQHF. The full variable domain, rest sourced from reference TRBV18 and TRBJ1-5, is NAGVMQNPRHLVRRRGQEARLRCSPMKGHSHVYWYRQLPEEGLKFMVYLQKENIIDESGMPKERFSAEFPKEGPSILRIQQVVRGDSAAYFCASSTDRAPNQPQHFGDGTRLSIL.

The V and J genes are TRBV2 and TRBJ1-5, with D perhaps matching TRBD1 (6 bases). Per germline, CDR1 SNHLY and CDR2 FYNNEI. Deletions cut 6 bases from V and 2 bases from J, with 14 bases between. This CDR3 comprises 15 residues. CDR3 residues: CASRGNRAGNQPQHF. Written as DNA, the CDR3 is TGTGCCAGCAGGGGAAACAGGGCTGGCAATCAGCCCCAGCATTTT.

In DNA, the CDR3 is TGTGCCAGCAGACGACAGGGGGCACTAAGCACTGAAGCTTTCTTT. Protein product: CASRRQGALSTEAFF. V gene TRBV7-9 combines with J gene TRBJ1-1; 10 bases are a match to TRBD1. The CDR3 has 15 amino acids. V gave up 6 bases and J gave up 4 bases; unmatched junction bases: 8. CDR1 is SEHNR, CDR2 FQNEAQ, per germline (reference sequence).

The DNA of the CDR3 is TGTGCCAGCAGCTTAGAGCCAGGGGTTGGGGAGCAGTACTTC. Its translation: CASSLEPGVGEQYF. The chain joins TRBV7-7 to TRBJ2-7, with D possibly TRBD1 on 6 matching bases. The germline V gene encodes CDR1 SSHAT and CDR2 FNYEAQ (reference sequence). Trimming pared 1 base from V and 7 bases from J, leaving 14 bases between. The CDR3 has 14 residues.

The gene calls are TRBV6-1 and TRBJ2-7; 7 positions agree with TRBD1. CDR1 and CDR2 from the germline V gene are MNHNS and SASEGT. The ends lost 6 bases at V and 1 base at J; junction bases unmatched: 9. This CDR3 comprises 15 residues. CDR3 amino acids: CASSLTGIGSYEQYF. The CDR3 nucleotides are TGTGCCAGCAGCCTGACAGGGATAGGGTCCTACGAGCAGTACTTC.

V is TRBV7-9 and J is TRBJ2-5; D not certain. V was cut by 3 bases and J by 4 bases, with 15 bases left in between. Looked up from germline, CDR1 is SEHNR and CDR2 is FQNEAQ (reference sequence). The CDR3 length is 15 residues. In DNA, the CDR3 is TGTGCCAGCAGCTTCCCCGTCGAAGCACGAGAGACCCAGTACTTC. This gives the protein CASSFPVEARETQYF.